This TCR beta chain was sequenced in a study of cytomegalovirus exposure and HLA in healthy donors. Primers: 60 Vbeta forward and 13 Jbeta reverse. Original analysis: A later analysis counted approximately 80 million unique TCR beta chains, around 10 million shared. Clones were read by immunoSEQ multiplex PCR, and TCRdb kept only the in-frame ones, dropping some. The DNA gave D and trimming, while V, J and clone size come from that table. The sample shows roughly 140,000 clones, 55% to 70% of them seen only once. This clone was seen only a few times. Its antigen is currently unknown. V lost 4 bases to trimming and J lost 3 bases; unmatched junction nucleotides: 5. This CDR3 is 14 amino acids long. Germline assignment: CDR1 MGHDK and CDR2 SYGVNS. Study-wide results and caveats: Common viral pathogens seemed to be connected with several of the most significant clusters, according to a later analysis. There were approximately 150 TCR beta chains listed as cytomegalovirus-associated.

The sequencing input was PBMCs. The chain employs TRBV25-1 and TRBJ1-1; 7 bases map to TRBD1. The TCR originated in a woman aged 30 to 39 in good health and CMV-seropositive. CDR3 residues: CASSGTGWDTEAFF. In nucleotides, the CDR3 is TGTGCCAGCAGTGGGACAGGTTGGGACACTGAAGCTTTCTTT.